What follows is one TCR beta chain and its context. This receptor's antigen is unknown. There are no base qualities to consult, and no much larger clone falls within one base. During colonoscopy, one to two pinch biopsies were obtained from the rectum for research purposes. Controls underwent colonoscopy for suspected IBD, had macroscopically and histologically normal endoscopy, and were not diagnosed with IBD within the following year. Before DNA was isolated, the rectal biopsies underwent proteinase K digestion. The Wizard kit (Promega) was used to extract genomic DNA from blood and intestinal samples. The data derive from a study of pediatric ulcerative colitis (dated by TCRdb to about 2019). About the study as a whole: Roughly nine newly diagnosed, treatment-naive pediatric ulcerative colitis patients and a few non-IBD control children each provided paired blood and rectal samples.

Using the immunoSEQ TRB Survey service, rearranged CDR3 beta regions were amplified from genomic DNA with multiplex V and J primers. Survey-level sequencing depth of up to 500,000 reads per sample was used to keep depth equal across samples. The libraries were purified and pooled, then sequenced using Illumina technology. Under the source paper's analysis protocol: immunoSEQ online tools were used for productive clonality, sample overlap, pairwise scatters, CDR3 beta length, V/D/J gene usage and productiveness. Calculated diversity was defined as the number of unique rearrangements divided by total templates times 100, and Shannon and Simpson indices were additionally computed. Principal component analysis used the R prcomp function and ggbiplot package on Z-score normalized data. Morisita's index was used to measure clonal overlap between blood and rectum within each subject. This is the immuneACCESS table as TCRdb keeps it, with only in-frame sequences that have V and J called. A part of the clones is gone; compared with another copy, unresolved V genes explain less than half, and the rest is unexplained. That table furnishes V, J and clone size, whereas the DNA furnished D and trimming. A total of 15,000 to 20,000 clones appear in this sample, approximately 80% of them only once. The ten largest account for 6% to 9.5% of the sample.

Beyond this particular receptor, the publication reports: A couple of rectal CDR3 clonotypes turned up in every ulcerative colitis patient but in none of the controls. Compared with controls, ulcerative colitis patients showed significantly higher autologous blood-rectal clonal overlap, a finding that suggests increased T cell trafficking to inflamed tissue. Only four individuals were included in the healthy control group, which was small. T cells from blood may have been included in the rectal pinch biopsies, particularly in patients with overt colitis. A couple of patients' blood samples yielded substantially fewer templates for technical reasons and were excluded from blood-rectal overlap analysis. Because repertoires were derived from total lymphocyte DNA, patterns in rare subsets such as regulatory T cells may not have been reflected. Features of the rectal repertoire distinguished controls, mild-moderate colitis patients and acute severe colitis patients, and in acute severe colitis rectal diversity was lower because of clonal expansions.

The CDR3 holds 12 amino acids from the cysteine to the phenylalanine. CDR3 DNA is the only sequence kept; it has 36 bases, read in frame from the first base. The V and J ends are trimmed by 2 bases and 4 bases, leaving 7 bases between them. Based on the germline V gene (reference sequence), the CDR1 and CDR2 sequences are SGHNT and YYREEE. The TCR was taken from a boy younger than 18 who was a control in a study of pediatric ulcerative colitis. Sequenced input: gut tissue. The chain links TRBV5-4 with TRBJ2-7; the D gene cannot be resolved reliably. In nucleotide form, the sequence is TGTGCCAGCAGCTTCGGCGCGTACGAGCAGTACTTC. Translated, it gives CASSFGAYEQYF.